Given below is one T cell receptor beta chain in context. Its antigen is as yet unknown. Repertoires were generated with immunoSEQ multiplex PCR, while TCRdb's copy carries only in-frame clones and drops some. The repertoire holds some 130,000 clones, with under 95% as singletons. This entry belongs to a study of T cell responses to AZD1222 COVID-19 vaccine. Study-wide results and caveats: Clonal diversity was possibly underestimated; the donors were predominantly white British and more often female.

This receptor was identified in an adult in good health. Sequences were derived from peripheral blood, sampled on day 0 of AZD1222 vaccination.

The CDR3 here is CSVTRGNEQFF. The CDR3, as DNA: TGCAGCGTTACTAGGGGCAATGAGCAGTTCTTC. The J gene is TRBJ2-1, the V gene TRBV29-1; the D call may be TRBD1 or TRBD2 (5 bases each). The CDR3 length is 11 residues. V lost 5 bases, J lost 6 bases, and 8 bases lay in between. Germline V gives CDR1 SQVTM, CDR2 ANQGSEA.